This TCR beta chain emerged from a study of CD8 T cells in Susac syndrome. Random hexamers served to reverse transcribe roughly 0.45 to 1 ug RNA. With immunoSEQ multiplex PCR, TCR beta CDR3 was amplified across 54 Vbeta and 13 Jbeta. Using its own MiXCR run on the immunoSEQ multiplex PCR reads, TCRdb lists one record per CDR3 protein. The sample lists 150,000 to 200,000 distinct CDR3 sequences, about 94% seen once, with 0.1% in the top ten. V lost 6 bases to trimming and J lost 8 bases; unmatched junction nucleotides: 6. Per germline, CDR1 SQVTM and CDR2 ANQGSEA. The length of the CDR3 is 12 residues. TEMRA cells underwent FACS enrichment and CD8+ and CD4+ T cells underwent negative isolation. This clonotype was found once.

The chain uses TRBV29-1 and TRBJ2-1; the match to TRBD1 covers 8 bases. The receptor was isolated from a human donor in good health. The source material was CD4+ T cells from PBMCs. Here the CDR3 reads CSVLPGGDEQFF. CDR3 DNA: TGCAGCGTCTTACCAGGGGGCGATGAGCAGTTCTTC.